This TCR beta chain was identified during a study of cytomegalovirus exposure and HLA in healthy donors (dated by TCRdb to about 2017). In the study overall: An earlier analysis of several hundred of the donors reported more than 250 Gb of sequence data and 117 million unique TCR beta sequences from about 179 million T cells. An early release that covered fewer than 750 HLA-typed donors contained about 300 gigabases of sequencing data and around 80 million unique TCR sequences. Of the approximately 400 genotyped donors, 75% to 85% were placed in the genetic ancestry cluster associated with self-reported Caucasian donors. The aim of the study was to test whether cataloging public T cell receptors could identify signatures of past pathogen exposure. Using immunosequencing, the study profiled T cell repertoires from 640 or so subjects and related those repertoires to cytomegalovirus serostatus. Along with the approximately 670-subject first cohort, a separate validation cohort of around 120 different subjects was used. To predict cytomegalovirus infection status, the study brought together high-throughput TCR immunosequencing, statistical association of individual TCRs with disease status, and machine learning. To study patterns of TCR occurrence, a later analysis re-analyzed previously published TCR beta repertoires from several hundred donors and added high-resolution HLA genotyping. Rather than using new phenotypic data, the later analysis identified candidate immune exposures from TCR beta sequences and from how often those sequences occurred across donors. An earlier analysis of fewer than 750 of the donors used high-throughput TCR beta sequencing to judge whether each TCR beta V gene segment behaved as functional or pseudogenic. Donor age, sex, ethnicity and CMV serostatus were collected together with the repertoire data. A later genetic analysis used genome-wide SNP genotypes for 398 of the 666 donors, treating that subset as a discovery cohort. All discovery cohort repertoires had been generated on a single sequencing platform. Both class I and class II loci were covered by HLA typing, at four-digit resolution. Typing coverage differed by locus: A, B, C, DRB1 and DQB1 were typed in about 629-640 donors, DQA1 in approximately 520, DPA1 in 600 to 610, and DPB1 in about 450. Roughly five DR-DQ haplotypes were treated as single units for association and clustering because of strong linkage in the cohort. Among 350 to 400 genotyped donors of the cohort, an average of approximately 240,000 unique TCR beta nucleotide sequences were sequenced per donor, 15% to 20% of them non-productive.

Beyond this particular receptor, the publication reports: Presence/absence analyses assumed roughly uniform sequencing depth across donors, an assumption that may not hold. A later analysis found that HLA-associated TCR beta chains were more clonally expanded and had lower generation probabilities than equally common non-associated chains. The earlier analysis of around 600 of the donors excluded fewer than 20 rarely observed V segments, including chromosome 9 orphons, because counts were too low. The classifier was reported to diagnose cytomegalovirus status with high specificity and sensitivity in both the original and validation cohorts. The authors suggested that the approach could potentially be generalized to other disease states and immunological phenotypes. The cohort was sequenced for TCR beta chains only, and without alpha or paired-chain data the features that could be detected were limited. HLA typing was unavailable for some donors at each locus, so association tests used only the typed subset. A total of about 150 TCR beta chains were listed by the study as associated with cytomegalovirus. Correlated functional status among segregating V segments might be attributable to linkage disequilibrium, but an unknown experimental factor could not be ruled out. A later analysis associated about 17,000 TCR beta sequences with specific HLA alleles at a false discovery rate of 0.05. In a later analysis, several top co-occurrence clusters were reported to appear linked to parvovirus B19, influenza, CMV and Epstein-Barr virus. A cluster of highly shared sequence variants was judged likely to be a technical artifact of the sequencing pipeline. According to a later analysis, most CMV-associated TCR beta chains appeared to be HLA-restricted, and the HLA associations seemed to be driven largely by CMV exposure. The only immune exposure information available for the cohort was CMV serostatus. When HLA alleles, especially DR and DQ, strongly co-occurred, TCR associations were difficult to assign to individual alleles. In a later genetic analysis, a missense DCLRE1C variant was associated with V-gene and J-gene trimming of TCR beta chains, and the association was replicated in an independent cohort. The 87-base-pair reads could not distinguish some IMGT-functional V segments, including TRBV6-2 and TRBV6-3, so those segments were excluded. In a later genetic analysis, fewer N-insertions in productive TCRs were reported among donors in an Asian-associated ancestry cluster than the approximately 710-donor mean. In a later analysis, TCR association rates were found to vary across HLA loci, with the most associated TCRs seen for DRB1 alleles and the fewest for HLA-C alleles. In an earlier analysis of approximately 590 of the donors, most TCR beta V segments appeared in productive rearrangements about 90% or about 30% of the time, broadly matching IMGT annotations. Across donors, most TCR sequences were observed very rarely, whereas some public TCRs were present in many individuals. In vitro tests confirmed that a few of the cytomegalovirus-associated TCR beta chains recognize cytomegalovirus antigens. A further reported finding was that TCR beta sequences accurately predicted the HLA-A and HLA-B alleles for most subjects in the first cohort.

The method behind the library was the immunoSEQ multiplex PCR assay. For the multiplex PCR, a mixture combining 60 forward primers for TCR Vbeta segments and 13 reverse primers for TCR Jbeta segments was used. A multiplex PCR assay on genomic DNA amplified the CDR3 region of rearranged TCR beta genes. Amplified TCR beta libraries were sequenced as 87-base-pair reads on the Illumina HiSeq System. Per the authors' processing: A later analysis counted about 82 million unique TCR beta chains across the 666 repertoires, and 10 million to 11 million of these chains were shared by at least two donors. A nearest-neighbor algorithm error-corrected the raw reads and collapsed the reads into unique sequences, merging closely related sequences to remove PCR and sequencing errors. V, D and J gene segments were assigned by aligning CDR3 sequences to IMGT reference sequences. For a sequence to be retained, at least a six-nucleotide match to both a V gene segment and a J gene segment was required. Rearrangements were called productive when the CDR3 lacked stop codons and stayed in frame with V and J; all others were non-productive. CDR3 was defined by IMGT convention, running from the second conserved V-encoded cysteine to the conserved J-encoded phenylalanine. In an earlier analysis of some 550 of the donors, sequences lacking an unambiguous match to a single V gene segment were excluded. In an earlier analysis of approximately 590 of the donors, a V segment was called functional when productive rearrangements were above 56.7%, and segregating when the standard deviation between donors exceeded 5%. A statistical classification framework was developed to diagnose cytomegalovirus status using the catalog of TCR beta chain sequences. A later analysis assigned V and J genes by comparing TCR nucleotide sequences with IMGT/GENE-DB human TR gene sequences. A later analysis assigned CDR3 sequences and most-parsimonious VDJ recombination scenarios with the TCRdist pipeline. In a later analysis, each TCR beta chain was defined by its CDR3 amino acid sequence together with its V-gene family, and reads lacking a unique V-gene family were excluded. In a later analysis, 450 to 600 highly shared, low-generation-probability nucleotide sequences were removed to address suspected cross-contamination and a sequencing artifact. In a later analysis, a clonal expansion index for each public chain was calculated from normalized within-repertoire ranks of inferred template counts. In a later analysis, generation probabilities were computed using a VDJ recombination model fitted to out-of-frame rearrangements, and the results were checked against IGoR. In a later analysis, TCR-TCR, TCR-HLA and TCR-CMV co-occurrence was scored with hypergeometric tests, and a repertoire-size bias correction was applied to TCR pairs. A later analysis estimated false discovery rates by permuting HLA or CMV assignments 20 times. In a later analysis, co-occurring TCRs were grouped using DBSCAN, with TCRdist sequence similarity added in when clustering inside HLA-allele-positive subsets. For co-occurrence clustering, repertoires with fewer than 30,000 or more than 120,000 public chains were excluded, along with 5 or 6 repertoires with anomalous nucleotide sharing. Here the immuneACCESS table is served through TCRdb, limited to in-frame sequences with V and J called. Missing clones are a known gap in these copies; in checked studies unresolved V genes cover under half, and the rest lacks a known reason. That table furnishes V, J and clone size, whereas the DNA furnished D and trimming. This sample has over 110,000 clones in its table, and 78% of those were observed once. The top ten hold under 3% of the sample.

In regard to this clone: The clone's antigen remains unknown. There are no base qualities to consult, and no much larger clone falls within one base.

Reading the germline V gene gives CDR1 SNHLY and CDR2 FYNNEI. Counted from cysteine to phenylalanine, this CDR3 has 13 amino acids. Only the CDR3 portion is preserved as DNA: 39 bases, with reading frame beginning at the first base. V is clipped by 2 bases and J by 11 bases, and the sequence between their germline boundaries is 15 bases long. The cohort was made up of 650 to 700 healthy bone marrow donors. At the time of sampling, every cohort member was nominally healthy, though immune exposures that went unrecorded were likely present. The donor tested CMV seronegative and was one of the 352 seronegative cohort members. A peripheral blood sample was provided by each donor, and peripheral blood mononuclear cells were used for TCR beta sequencing. The Qiagen DNeasy Blood Extraction Kit was used to extract genomic DNA from the blood cell samples.

The sequenced sample was PBMCs. This chain is built from TRBV2 and TRBJ1-1; the D segment could be TRBD1, given 5 matching bases. The sequence was obtained from a female donor in good health and CMV-seronegative. The CDR3 reads as follows: CASSESDKFHAFF. The DNA reads TGTGCCAGCAGTGAATCGGACAAGTTTCATGCTTTCTTT.